The 14 T cell receptor beta chains in this list originate from one sample, sequenced in a study of blood T cell repertoires in COVID-19. Sequenced by immunoSEQ multiplex PCR; TCRdb stores in-frame clones only, minus some. This sample carries roughly 290,000 clones, 80% to 95% of them seen once, and the ten largest clones take 6.5% to 8%. The sample was peripheral blood. The source of these receptors is a woman aged 25 to 39 with COVID-19, enrolled during active disease.

The rearrangement links TRBV5-4 to TRBJ2-1; 9 bases fit TRBD2. Germline V lookup: CDR1 SGHNT, CDR2 YYREEE (reference sequence). After removal of 4 bases from V and 10 bases from J, the junction contained 9 bases not matched to a gene. CDR3 size: 14 residues. The CDR3 nucleotides read TGTGCCAGCAGCAACCCGACTAGCGGAGGCGAGCAGTTCTTC. It yields the protein CASSNPTSGGEQFF.

This chain joins TRBV5-8 and TRBJ1-1; D unresolved. The CDR3 totals 15 residues. Trimming left V 1 base short and J 4 bases short, with 14 bases between. From germline, CDR1 is SGHTS and CDR2 YDEGEE. CDR3 residues: CASSLYPGSATEAFF. The CDR3 DNA follows: TGTGCCAGCAGCTTGTATCCGGGATCCGCCACTGAAGCTTTCTTT.

The chain is built from TRBV29-1 and TRBJ2-6, with 11 bases identical to TRBD1. CDR1 is SQVTM, CDR2 ANQGSEA, per germline. CDR3 length: 15 amino acids. With 7 bases clipped from V and 2 bases from J, the junction kept 4 bases outside the gene matches. The DNA for the CDR3 is TGCAGCGCCGGACAGGGGGCGGCTGGGGCCAACGTCCTGACTTTC. Amino acid sequence: CSAGQGAAGANVLTF.

The chain has TRBV6-5 and TRBJ1-6, with 10 bases identical to TRBD1. The ends lost 6 bases at V and 9 bases at J; junction bases unmatched: 5. This CDR3 is built from 14 residues. Germline CDR1 reads MNHEY; CDR2 reads SVGAGI. The CDR3 DNA reads TGTGCCAGCAGAGATGGACAGGGGGTTTCACCCCTCCACTTT. It yields the protein CASRDGQGVSPLHF.

The chain joins TRBV4-1 to TRBJ2-5, with 11 bases matching TRBD2. CDR3 length equals 14 residues. The junction had 1 base not matched to a gene; V was cut back by 3 bases and J by 4 bases. Germline V CDR1 and CDR2: MGHRA, YSYEKL. The CDR3 nucleotides read TGCGCCAGCAGCCACGGACTAGCGGGAGAGACCCAGTACTTC. It translates to CASSHGLAGETQYF.

This CDR3 is CASSVGEDGYTF. CDR3 DNA sequence: TGTGCCAGCAGCGTGGGGGAGGATGGCTACACCTTC. The J gene is TRBJ1-2, the V gene TRBV25-1; D possibly corresponds to TRBD1 (5 bases). The germline V gene encodes CDR1 MGHDK and CDR2 SYGVNS. V lost 6 bases to trimming and J lost 6 bases, with 11 bases between them. CDR3 length: 12 residues.

This clone is a singleton in its sample. The rearrangement joins TRBV11-2 to TRBJ2-1; 10 nucleotides align to TRBD2. The CDR3 consists of 16 residues. Losses at the gene ends were 1 base for V and 10 bases for J; bases not matched to a gene: 10. Germline loops: CDR1 SGHAT, CDR2 FQNNGV. The CDR3 reads CASSLVGLAGVSEQFF. As DNA, the CDR3 is TGTGCCAGCAGCTTAGTTGGGCTAGCGGGAGTGAGCGAGCAGTTCTTC.

This clone has just a few counts. This chain connects TRBV3-1 (or the pseudogene TRBV3-2) to TRBJ2-2; 10 positions match TRBD1. The CDR3 is 17 residues long. V dropped 0 bases and J dropped 4; count of bases not matched to a gene: 5. Per germline, CDR1 LGHDT and CDR2 YNNKEL (reference sequence). The CDR3 DNA reads TGTGCCAGCAGCCAAGATCGGAGGACAGGGGGCACCGGGGAGCTGTTTTTT. Protein: CASSQDRRTGGTGELFF.

The genes are TRBV7-9 and TRBJ1-3; D perhaps matches TRBD1 (5 bases). This CDR3 is built from 14 residues. Germline CDR1 SEHNR, CDR2 FQNEAQ (reference sequence). V was pared by 4 bases and J by 0 bases, with 7 bases between. The chain's CDR3 is CASSWGGSGNTIYF. The CDR3 nucleotides are TGTGCCAGCAGCTGGGGGGGCTCTGGAAACACCATATATTTT.

The chain carries TRBV7-3 and TRBJ2-7; 13 bases agree with TRBD2. The CDR3 contains 15 residues. The ends lost 5 bases at V and 1 base at J; junction bases unmatched: 2. CDR1 and CDR2 from the germline V gene are SGHTA and FQGTGA. CDR3 bases: TGTGCCAGCAGCCCGGGACTAGCGGGATCCTACGAGCAGTACTTC. Amino acid sequence: CASSPGLAGSYEQYF.

The rearrangement links TRBV13 to TRBJ2-7; 8 bases line up with TRBD2. V shed 5 bases, J shed 0 bases, and the junction held 9 bases outside the gene matches. The CDR3 sequence is 16 residues long. The V gene's germline CDR1 is PRHDT and CDR2 FYEKMQ (reference sequence). DNA of the CDR3: TGTGCCAGCAGCCCCCCGCCGGGGACTAGCTCCTACGAGCAGTACTTC. Translated: CASSPPPGTSSYEQYF.

The rearrangement joins TRBV2 to TRBJ2-5; a possible D gene is TRBD2 (6 bases). Looked up from germline, CDR1 is SNHLY and CDR2 is FYNNEI. The CDR3 consists of 15 residues. V was cut by 5 bases and J by 2 bases, with 15 bases left in between. The CDR3 nucleotides are TGTGCCAGCAGTCGCCCGAGGCTAGCGCAAGAGACCCAGTACTTC. Translated: CASSRPRLAQETQYF. Full variable domain (remainder filled in from reference TRBV2 and TRBJ2-5): EPEVTQTPSHQVTQMGQEVILRCVPISNHLYFYWYRQILGQKVEFLVSFYNNEISEKSEIFDDQFSVERPDGSNFTLKIRSTKLEDSAMYFCASSRPRLAQETQYFGPGTRLLVL.

This clone has a handful of counts. The rearrangement uses TRBV7-2 and TRBJ2-7; D is perhaps TRBD2 (6 bases). V gave up 4 bases and J gave up 4 bases, with 14 bases separating them. CDR3 length: 14 amino acids. The germline V gene encodes CDR1 SGHTA and CDR2 FQGNSA. CDR3 sequence: CASSSRRGGYEQYF. The CDR3 region has the DNA TGTGCCAGCAGCTCGCGGAGGGGTGGATACGAGCAGTACTTC.

The chain couples TRBV18 to TRBJ2-4; D is perhaps TRBD1 (5 bases). The germline V gene encodes CDR1 KGHSH and CDR2 LQKENI. The length of the CDR3 is 16 residues. Trimming stripped 3 bases from V and 0 bases from J, with 12 bases between. The CDR3 region is CASSPGQGIAKNIQYF. The CDR3 DNA sequence: TGTGCCAGCTCACCTGGGCAGGGCATAGCCAAAAACATTCAGTACTTC.